This T cell receptor beta chain emerged from a study of blood T cell repertoires in COVID-19. Profiling relied on immunoSEQ multiplex PCR, and the TCRdb table lists in-frame clones only, not all of them. The sample records some 110,000 clones, over 65% being singletons. CDR3 size: 14 residues. V lost 6 bases, J lost 7 bases, and 16 bases lay in between. Per the germline V gene, CDR1 is KGHSH and CDR2 is LQKENI. V is TRBV18 and J is TRBJ1-3; D gene unclear. Material: peripheral blood. This TCR was recovered from a man in his 60s with acute or convalescent COVID-19. The CDR3 reads CASSDGGATNTIYF. CDR3 coding DNA: TGTGCCAGCTCCGACGGCGGAGCAACCAACACCATATATTTT.